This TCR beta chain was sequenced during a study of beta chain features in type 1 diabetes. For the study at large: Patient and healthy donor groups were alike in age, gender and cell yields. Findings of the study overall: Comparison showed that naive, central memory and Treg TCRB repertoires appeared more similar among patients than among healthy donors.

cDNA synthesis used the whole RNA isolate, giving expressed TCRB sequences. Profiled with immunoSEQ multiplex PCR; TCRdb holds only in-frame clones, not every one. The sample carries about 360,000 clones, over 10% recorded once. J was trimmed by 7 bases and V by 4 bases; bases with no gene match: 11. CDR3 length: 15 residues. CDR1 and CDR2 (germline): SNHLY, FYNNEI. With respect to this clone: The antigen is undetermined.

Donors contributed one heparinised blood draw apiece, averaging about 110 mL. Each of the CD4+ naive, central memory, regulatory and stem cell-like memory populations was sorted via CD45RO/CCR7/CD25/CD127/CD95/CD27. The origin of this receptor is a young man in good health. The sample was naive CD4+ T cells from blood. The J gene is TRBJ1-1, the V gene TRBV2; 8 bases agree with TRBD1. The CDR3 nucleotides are TGTGCCAGCAGTGTTCAGACAGGGGCTGGGGGTGAAGCTTTCTTT. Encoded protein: CASSVQTGAGGEAFF. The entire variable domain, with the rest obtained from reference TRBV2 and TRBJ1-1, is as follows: EPEVTQTPSHQVTQMGQEVILRCVPISNHLYFYWYRQILGQKVEFLVSFYNNEISEKSEIFDDQFSVERPDGSNFTLKIRSTKLEDSAMYFCASSVQTGAGGEAFFGQGTRLTVV.